This TCR beta chain stems from a study of cytomegalovirus exposure and HLA in healthy donors. The PCR made use of 60 Vbeta and 13 Jbeta primers. Clones were sequenced by immunoSEQ multiplex PCR, and TCRdb holds only the in-frame ones, with some missing. The table lists about 90,000 clones, over 60% of them singletons. Trimming removed 2 bases at V and 5 bases at J, with 19 bases between. From germline, CDR1 is SGHTA and CDR2 FQGNSA. The CDR3 sequence is 16 residues long. This sequence was found in a woman in her 40s in good health and CMV-seropositive. The chain is built from TRBV7-2 and TRBJ2-7; weak D call: TRBD2 (6 bases). Sequenced input: PBMCs. The CDR3 DNA follows: TGTGCCAGCAGCTTAACGAAGGCTACAGCGGGCCACGAGCAGTACTTC. Encoded protein: CASSLTKATAGHEQYF.